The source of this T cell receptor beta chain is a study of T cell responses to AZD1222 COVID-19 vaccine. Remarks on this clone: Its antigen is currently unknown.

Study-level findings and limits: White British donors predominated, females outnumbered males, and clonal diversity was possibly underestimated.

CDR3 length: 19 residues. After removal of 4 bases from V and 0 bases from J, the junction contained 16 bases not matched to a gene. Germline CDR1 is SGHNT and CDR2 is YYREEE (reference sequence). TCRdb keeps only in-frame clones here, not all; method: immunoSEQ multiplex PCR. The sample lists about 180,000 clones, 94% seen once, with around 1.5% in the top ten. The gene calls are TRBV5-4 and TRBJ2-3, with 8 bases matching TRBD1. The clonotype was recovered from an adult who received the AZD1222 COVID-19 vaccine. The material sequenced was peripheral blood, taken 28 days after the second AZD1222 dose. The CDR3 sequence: CASSPRTGRSETSTDTQYF. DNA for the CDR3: TGTGCCAGCAGCCCGCGGACAGGGAGATCAGAAACTAGCACAGATACGCAGTATTTT.